The 20 T cell receptor beta chains given below trace back to one sample, sequenced in a study of regulatory T cells in long-lasting Graves disease. Time point defined: newly diagnosed GD, antithyroid drugs for less than 3 months. From RNA extracted from PBMCs, the TCR library was made. Combining iRepertoire HTBI primers with Arm-PCR of CDR3 regions, the authors built TCR beta libraries. One entry per CDR3 protein, called by TCRdb with MiXCR from the multiplex PCR reads. The sample gives around 250,000 distinct CDR3 sequences, under 20% of which show up once; approximately 15% is in the top ten. The same specimen was also included in a second study, on T cells in Graves' hyperthyroidism and ophthalmopathy.

The material sequenced was peripheral blood mononuclear cells (PBMCs), taken at new diagnosis, from a patient treated with antithyroid drugs. These receptors came from a woman younger than 45 with Graves disease.

About this clonotype: This could be a read error, since a much larger clone is one nucleotide away. The genes are TRBV14 and TRBJ2-5; the match to TRBD1 covers 9 bases. The CDR3 runs 15 residues. V lost 4 bases, J lost 1 base, and 4 bases stayed unmatched. CDR1 and CDR2 (germline): SGHDN, FVKESK. CDR3 nucleotides: TGTGCCAGCAGCCTGGTGACAGGGGGCCAAGAGACCCAGTACTTC. This encodes CASSLVTGGQETQYF.

The chain combines TRBV9 with TRBJ2-5, with 10 positions matching TRBD2. The CDR3 runs 16 residues. Looked up from germline, CDR1 is SGDLS and CDR2 is YYNGEE. Losses at the gene ends were 0 bases for V and 3 bases for J; bases not matched to a gene: 5. CDR3 bases: TGTGCCAGCAGCGTAGAGTTAGCGGGGGGTAAAGAGACCCAGTACTTC. It encodes CASSVELAGGKETQYF.

The V gene is TRBV6-2 or TRBV6-3, the J gene TRBJ1-2, with 9 bases aligning to TRBD1. Trimming took 5 bases from V and 7 from J; bases not matched to a gene: 8. The CDR3 contains 14 residues. Germline CDR1 MNHEY, CDR2 SVGEGT. The CDR3 sequence is CASSRPTGGGGYTF. The CDR3 DNA reads TGTGCCAGCAGTCGCCCCACAGGGGGCGGTGGCTACACCTTC.

The chain couples TRBV29-1 to TRBJ1-6; 7 bases are a match to TRBD1. The V gene's germline CDR1 is SQVTM and CDR2 ANQGSEA. CDR3 length equals 16 residues. Trimming at V came to 3 bases and at J to 0 bases, leaving 5 bases not matched to a gene. The CDR3 is CSVDATGSSYNSPLHF. The DNA of the CDR3 is TGCAGCGTTGATGCGACAGGGAGCTCCTATAATTCACCCCTCCACTTT.

This sequence joins TRBV19 and TRBJ1-1; D remains ambiguous. The CDR3 extends over 8 amino acids. Per the germline V gene, CDR1 is LNHDA and CDR2 is SQIVND (reference sequence). V lost 10 bases, J lost 4 bases, and 1 base lay in between. The DNA of the CDR3 is TGTGCCACCACTGAAGCTTTCTTT. Translating it yields CATTEAFF.

This clonotype showed up many times. The V call is TRBV4-1, the J call TRBJ2-7; D not resolved. Trimming pared 0 bases from V and 4 bases from J, leaving 7 bases between. The CDR3 runs to 13 residues. Germline-derived CDR1 and CDR2 are MGHRA and YSYEKL. The chain's CDR3 is CASSQDSTYEQYF. In DNA form, the CDR3 reads TGCGCCAGCAGCCAAGACAGTACGTACGAGCAGTACTTC.

Only a few counts were recorded for this clonotype. This chain connects TRBV12-3 or TRBV12-4 to TRBJ1-4; TRBD1 is a possible D gene (5 bases). Between the trimmed V and J ends, which lost 8 bases and 6 bases, there was a span of 19 bases. The CDR3 covers 15 residues. In DNA form, the CDR3 reads TGTGCCAGCGGGGGGGGAGGGAACCGGTATGAAAAACTGTTTTTT. Translating gives CASGGGGNRYEKLFF.

About this clonotype: This may be a read error, as it is one base from a much larger clone. The chain recombines TRBV3-1 with TRBJ1-4; possibly TRBD1 for D (6 bases). This CDR3 comprises 12 residues. Trimming took off 9 bases at V and 8 bases at J, with 13 bases between the two ends. Germline V lookup: CDR1 LGHDT, CDR2 YNNKEL (reference sequence). This chain's CDR3 is CASLGGDEKLFF. As DNA, the CDR3 is TGTGCCAGTCTAGGGGGAGACGAAAAACTGTTTTTT.

This clonotype was seen ten or more times. The V call is TRBV12-3 or TRBV12-4, the J call TRBJ1-5; D not resolved. Trimming took off 6 bases at V and 7 bases at J, with 7 bases between the two ends. CDR3 length: 11 residues. As DNA, the CDR3 is TGTGCCAGCAGCTCAACCCAGCCCCAGCATTTT. It codes for CASSSTQPQHF.

This clonotype was found many times. The V gene is TRBV7-2, the J gene TRBJ2-1, with D unresolved. V was trimmed by 5 bases and J by 6 bases, leaving 11 bases between them. This CDR3 is 13 amino acids long. Germline values: CDR1 SGHTA, CDR2 FQGNSA. The CDR3 region has the DNA TGTGCCAGCAGCCCGTACGCCCTCAATGAGCAGTTCTTC. Translated: CASSPYALNEQFF.

This clonotype was seen repeatedly, ten times or more. The chain employs TRBV2 and TRBJ1-1, with D possibly TRBD1 on 5 matching bases. The V gene's germline CDR1 is SNHLY and CDR2 FYNNEI. Trimming cost V 8 bases and J 1 base, with 11 bases left between them. CDR3 size: 13 residues. This CDR3 reads CASSAGGNTEAFF. The DNA for the CDR3 is TGTGCCAGCTCGGCTGGGGGGAACACTGAAGCTTTCTTT.

This clonotype was observed at least ten times. The chain recombines TRBV7-3 with TRBJ2-7; the D is unclear. V was clipped by 4 bases and J by 0 bases, with 7 bases between them. In germline, CDR1 is SGHTA, CDR2 FQGTGA. This CDR3 contains 13 residues. In DNA form, the CDR3 reads TGTGCCAGCAGCTCCCAAAGCTCCTACGAGCAGTACTTC. Protein sequence: CASSSQSSYEQYF. The full variable domain, its missing parts supplied by reference TRBV7-3 and TRBJ2-7, is GAGVSQTPSNKVTEKGKYVELRCDPISGHTALYWYRQSLGQGPEFLIYFQGTGAADDSGLPNDRFFAVRPEGSVSTLKIQRTERGDSAVYLCASSSQSSYEQYFGPGTRLTVT.

With regard to this clonotype: Being one base from a much bigger clone, this may be a read error. This chain connects TRBV18 to TRBJ2-5; D is perhaps TRBD1 (5 bases). The CDR3 is 14 residues long. Per the germline V gene, CDR1 is KGHSH and CDR2 is LQKENI. The CDR3 nucleotides read TGTGCCAGCTCAGTGACAGAGCTCCAAGGGACCCAGTACTTC. Its protein is CASSVTELQGTQYF.

This clonotype was counted ten times or more. The J gene is TRBJ2-5, the V gene TRBV3-1, with D perhaps TRBD1 or TRBD2 (7 bases each). V gave up 3 bases and J gave up 5 bases, with 13 bases separating them. The CDR3 is 14 residues long. Looked up from germline, CDR1 is LGHDT and CDR2 is YNNKEL (reference sequence). Written as DNA, the CDR3 is TGTGCCAGCAGCCACCAGGGGGAGGGTGAGACCCAGTACTTC. This sequence encodes CASSHQGEGETQYF.

The sample holds many counts of this clonotype. The chain carries TRBV7-2 and TRBJ1-6; TRBD1 matches 8 bases. J gave up 12 bases and V 5 bases, and 12 bases lay outside the gene matches. CDR3 size: 15 residues. The V gene's germline CDR1 is SGHTA and CDR2 FQGNSA. In nucleotides, the CDR3 is TGTGCCAGCAGCGGCTTGACAGGGGCCCCCGGACCCCTCCACTTT. The encoded protein is CASSGLTGAPGPLHF.

The chain carries TRBV6-2 or TRBV6-3 and TRBJ2-3, with D hard to call. CDR1 is MNHEY and CDR2 is SVGEGT in the germline V gene. There are 12 residues in the CDR3. V was shortened by 4 bases and J by 7 bases, with 9 bases between the two germline ends. The CDR3 coding sequence is TGTGCCAGCAGTTTTCAGAGTTATACGCAGTATTTT. Translated, it gives CASSFQSYTQYF.

The chain is built from TRBV19 and TRBJ2-1; 8 nucleotides line up with TRBD1. Germline V lookup: CDR1 LNHDA, CDR2 SQIVND (reference sequence). Germline trimming cut 3 bases from V and 6 bases from J; bases unmatched to any gene: 4. The CDR3 contains 14 residues. This CDR3 reads CASSISGGFNEQFF. Written as DNA, the CDR3 is TGTGCCAGTAGTATTTCAGGGGGCTTCAATGAGCAGTTCTTC.

This clonotype was seen at least ten times. The chain links TRBV11-2 to TRBJ2-3; 9 nucleotides agree with TRBD2. This CDR3 is 17 amino acids long. The germline V gene has CDR1 SGHAT and CDR2 FQNNGV. Trimming cost V 0 bases and J 6 bases; bases outside gene matches: 10. CDR3 sequence (DNA): TGTGCCAGCAGCTTAGACGCGGCGGGGGGGCCTTGGGATACGCAGTATTTT. Translation: CASSLDAAGGPWDTQYF. Variable domain in full (rest from reference TRBV11-2 and TRBJ2-3): EAGVAQSPRYKIIEKRQSVAFWCNPISGHATLYWYQQILGQGPKLLIQFQNNGVVDDSQLPKDRFSAERLKGVDSTLKIQPAKLEDSAVYLCASSLDAAGGPWDTQYFGPGTRLTVL.

This clonotype has at least ten counts. V usage is TRBV12-5 and J usage is TRBJ1-5; D remains ambiguous. Trimming left V 1 base short and J 4 bases short, with 8 bases between. The CDR3 has 14 residues. Germline V gene lookup returns CDR1 LGHNT and CDR2 FRNRAP. Here the CDR3 DNA reads TGTGCTAGTGGTTTGGACTGGAAAAATCAGCCCCAGCATTTT. Its protein product is CASGLDWKNQPQHF.

This clonotype appeared many times. The rearrangement links TRBV2 to TRBJ2-1; 10 bases agree with TRBD2. CDR3 size: 18 residues. The germline V gene has CDR1 SNHLY and CDR2 FYNNEI. Trimming removed 6 bases from V and 5 bases from J; junction bases left unmatched: 16. The DNA for the CDR3 is TGTGCCAGCAGCTTTATCCCCCTGGGACTAGCGACCCACAATGAGCAGTTCTTC. Encoded protein: CASSFIPLGLATHNEQFF.